This T cell receptor (beta chain) was recorded in a study of cytomegalovirus exposure and HLA in healthy donors. Study-wide results and limits: TCR beta V- and J-gene trimming was later associated with a missense DCLRE1C variant.

Primers: 60 Vbeta forward and 13 Jbeta reverse. Libraries were prepared by immunoSEQ multiplex PCR; TCRdb keeps only in-frame clonotypes and omits some of them. The table has some 150,000 clones, approximately 77% seen once; the top ten hold more than 1.1%. CDR1 and CDR2 (germline): SNHLY, FYNNEI. V was cut by 2 bases and J by 6 bases, with 10 bases left in between. The CDR3 runs to 14 residues. A few counts support this clone. Its antigen remains unknown. The sample was PBMCs. The J gene is TRBJ1-4, the V gene TRBV2; no clear D gene. This TCR came from a woman aged 40 to 50 in good health and CMV-seronegative. CDR3 in amino acids: CASSEHTRDEKLFF. Written as DNA, the CDR3 is TGTGCCAGCAGTGAACACACGAGGGATGAAAAACTGTTTTTT.